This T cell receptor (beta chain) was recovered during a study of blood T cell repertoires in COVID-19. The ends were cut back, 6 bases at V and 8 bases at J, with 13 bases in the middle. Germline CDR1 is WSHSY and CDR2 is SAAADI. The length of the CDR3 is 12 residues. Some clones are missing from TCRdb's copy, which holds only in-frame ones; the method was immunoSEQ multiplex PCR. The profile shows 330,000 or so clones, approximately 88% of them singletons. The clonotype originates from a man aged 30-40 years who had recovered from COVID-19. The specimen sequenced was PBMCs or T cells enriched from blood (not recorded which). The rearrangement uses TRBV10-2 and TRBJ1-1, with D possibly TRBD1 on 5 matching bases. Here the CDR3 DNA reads TGCGCCAGCAGCGCAGTATACAGGGAAGCTTTCTTT. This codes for CASSAVYREAFF.